The 6 T cell receptor beta chains below come from one sample, sequenced in a study of human T cells and chemical hapten exposure. Using its own MiXCR run on the RACE reads, TCRdb lists one record per CDR3 protein. In the table there are 85,000 to 90,000 distinct CDR3 sequences, approximately 9.9% of which are singletons. Time point in this sample: pre-sensitization, week 0. Indicated treatment: therapeutic diphenylcyclopropenone sensitization with weekly scalp DPC. The sequences come from whole blood, collected in connection with sensitization to the hapten diphenylcyclopropenone (DPC). Receptors were obtained from a woman aged 35 to 49 with alopecia areata. Some clones in this sample may be carry-over from other donors' samples.

This clonotype has a count of ten or more. The chain is built from TRBV4-3 and TRBJ1-2; perhaps TRBD1 as D (5 bases). The CDR3 length is 15 residues. In germline, CDR1 is LGHNA, CDR2 YSLEER. Trimming removed 0 bases from V and 4 bases from J, with 12 bases in between. The CDR3 region is CASSQDGEGRYGYTF. In DNA form, the CDR3 reads TGCGCCAGCAGCCAAGATGGGGAGGGGCGCTATGGCTACACCTTC.

The chain couples TRBV11-2 to TRBJ1-2; 11 bases are a match to TRBD1. The CDR3 consists of 16 residues. Trimming cost V 5 bases and J 5 bases; bases outside gene matches: 10. The germline CDR1 and CDR2 sequences are SGHAT and FQNNGV. CDR3 sequence reads: CASSLAGTGGWYGYTF. CDR3 coding DNA: TGTGCCAGCAGCCTCGCCGGGACAGGGGGGTGGTATGGCTACACCTTC.

About this clonotype itself: A much larger clone differs from this one at a single base, so this may be a read error. This sequence joins TRBV6-2 or TRBV6-3 and TRBJ1-5; tentative D call: TRBD1 (5 bases). The CDR3 is 15 residues long. Germline CDR1 and CDR2: MNHEY and SVGEGT. The CDR3, as DNA: TGTGCCAGCAGTTGGGGAGGGACGGGCAATCAGCCCCGGCATTTT. Encoded protein: CASSWGGTGNQPRHF.

This clonotype was observed at least ten times. The chain uses TRBV20-1 and TRBJ2-3, with no clear D. Germline lookup yields CDR1 DFQATT and CDR2 SNEGSKA (reference sequence). The CDR3 consists of 12 residues. Trimming took off 5 bases at V and 11 bases at J, with 17 bases between the two ends. DNA of the CDR3: TGCAGTGCTCCATTAGCCCGAGAGAAGCAGTATTTT. It encodes CSAPLAREKQYF.

This clonotype was observed at least ten times. The chain employs TRBV18 and TRBJ2-6, with D unresolved. V was pared by 1 base and J by 0 bases, with 10 bases between. CDR3 length: 17 residues. Looked up from germline, CDR1 is KGHSH and CDR2 is LQKENI. The CDR3 spells CASSPLIPISGANVLTF. The CDR3 region has the DNA TGTGCCAGCTCACCACTTATTCCGATCTCTGGGGCCAACGTCCTGACTTTC.

The V and J genes are TRBV7-2 and TRBJ2-5; a possible D gene is TRBD2 (6 bases). The germline V gene encodes CDR1 SGHTA and CDR2 FQGNSA. The CDR3 is made up of 13 amino acids. Between the trimmed V and J ends, which lost 5 bases and 3 bases, there was a span of 10 bases. CDR3 protein: CASSAGSKETQYF. The DNA for the CDR3 is TGTGCCAGCAGCGCGGGATCAAAAGAGACCCAGTACTTC.